One sample yielded the 30 T cell receptor beta chains listed below, sequenced in a study of vaccination effects on CD4 cells after COVID-19. The repertoire was sequenced with immunoSEQ multiplex PCR; TCRdb's copy has only in-frame clones and lacks some. The sample has approximately 61,000 clones, around three quarters seen once; the top ten hold 1% to 1.5%. Their antigen targets remain unknown. Before any sequencing was done, the ViraFEST assay used viral peptide pools to expand antigen-specific CD4+ T cells. Isolation of CD4+ T cells took place after approximately 10 days of culture. BNT162b2 vaccine or mRNA-1273 vaccine was given to participants in two doses. Specimen: CD4+ T cells from PBMCs cultured with HCoV-229E spike peptides, collected after COVID-19 vaccination. These receptors originate from a human donor who received a COVID-19 vaccine.

The V gene is TRBV14, the J gene TRBJ1-2; no firm D call. The V gene's germline CDR1 is SGHDN and CDR2 FVKESK. Trimming took off 4 bases at V and 4 bases at J, with 16 bases between the two ends. The CDR3 runs 15 residues. In nucleotides, the CDR3 is TGTGCCAGCAGCCCATGGACTAAGATAAGCTATGGCTACACCTTC. This codes for CASSPWTKISYGYTF.

This clone was counted only a few times. The chain has TRBV10-1 and TRBJ2-7; 10 bases map to TRBD2. This CDR3 spans 14 amino acids. The V and J ends lost 7 bases and 0 bases, in that order; junction bases with no gene match: 3. Germline V CDR1 and CDR2: WNHNN, SYGVQD (reference sequence). CDR3 amino acids: CASTRTSGSYEQYV. In DNA, the CDR3 is TGCGCCAGCACCAGGACTAGCGGCTCCTACGAGCAGTACGTC.

This chain uses TRBV18 with TRBJ2-5, with a weak D call TRBD2 (6 bases). Germline V CDR1 and CDR2: KGHSH, LQKENI. V was pared by 2 bases and J by 1 base, with 8 bases between. The length of the CDR3 is 14 residues. This chain's CDR3 is CASSPGGAQETQYF. DNA of the CDR3: TGTGCCAGCTCACCAGGCGGGGCCCAAGAGACCCAGTACTTC.

CDR3 nucleotides: TGTGCCAGCAGCTTGCTACTGGGACAGACCGTGAATTCACCCCTCCACTTT. Translated: CASSLLLGQTVNSPLHF. This chain links TRBV7-2 with TRBJ1-6; 7 nucleotides line up with TRBD1. Trimming at V came to 3 bases and at J to 7 bases, leaving 12 bases not matched to a gene. The CDR3 covers 17 residues. Germline CDR1 SGHTA, CDR2 FQGNSA.

The rearrangement joins TRBV20-1 to TRBJ2-3; D remains ambiguous. Germline CDR1 reads DFQATT; CDR2 reads SNEGSKA (reference sequence). Trimming removed 8 bases at V and 4 bases at J, with 10 bases between. This CDR3 has 11 residues. The CDR3 bases are TGCAGTTCAGGTTTGGCAGATACGCAGTATTTT. This codes for CSSGLADTQYF.

The DNA for the CDR3 is TGTGCCAGCAGTGAAGAGGGAATGGGTGGCTACACCTTC. Translating it yields CASSEEGMGGYTF. The chain has TRBV6-1 and TRBJ1-2; D unresolved. V lost 1 base, J lost 7 bases, and 10 bases lay in between. The CDR3 is made up of 13 amino acids. CDR1 MNHNS and CDR2 SASEGT come from the germline V gene.

The genes are TRBV19 and TRBJ2-3, with TRBD1 as a possible D gene (5 bases). The V end was cut by 0 bases, the J end by 6 bases, with 16 bases between. This CDR3 spans 16 amino acids. Per germline, CDR1 LNHDA and CDR2 SQIVND (reference sequence). This chain's CDR3 is CASSIDPARAGDTQYF. The CDR3 region has the DNA TGTGCCAGTAGTATAGATCCCGCCAGGGCCGGCGATACGCAGTATTTT.

The CDR3 loop is CAISEGQGAVSEQYV. The CDR3 DNA follows: TGTGCCATCAGTGAGGGACAGGGGGCTGTGAGCGAGCAGTACGTC. The chain carries TRBV10-3 and TRBJ2-7; 11 positions agree with TRBD1. Unmatched junction bases numbered 6, after V lost 2 bases and J lost 6 bases. This CDR3 is 15 amino acids long. Germline V gene data show CDR1 as ENHRY and CDR2 as SYGVKD.

This rearrangement joins TRBV2 to TRBJ2-5, with D perhaps TRBD2 (6 bases). This CDR3 region has 15 residues. CDR1 and CDR2 from the germline V gene are SNHLY and FYNNEI. The V and J ends lost 1 base and 5 bases respectively, with 14 bases between them. The CDR3 bases are TGTGCCAGCAGTGAAGAGGAGGGAATTAAGGAGACCCAGTACTTC. Its translation: CASSEEEGIKETQYF.

The J gene is TRBJ1-5, the V gene TRBV2; weak D call: TRBD1 (5 bases). This CDR3 is 13 amino acids long. V lost 5 bases and J lost 7, with 12 bases in between. Germline V lookup: CDR1 SNHLY, CDR2 FYNNEI. CDR3 DNA: TGTGCCAGCAGTACAACCAGGGACCAGCCCCAGCATTTT. It yields the protein CASSTTRDQPQHF.

This chain uses TRBV11-3 with TRBJ2-2; D perhaps matches TRBD1 (5 bases). Looked up from germline, CDR1 is SGHNT and CDR2 is YENEEA. The CDR3 length is 14 residues. V lost 6 bases and J 4 bases, leaving 12 bases between the germline ends. Here the CDR3 reads CASRLGQGTGELFF. In DNA, the CDR3 is TGTGCCAGCAGGTTGGGGCAAGGCACCGGGGAGCTGTTTTTT.

The genes are TRBV18 and TRBJ1-2, with a possible D match to TRBD1 (5 bases). V dropped 3 bases and J dropped 6 bases, with 17 bases sitting between them. The V gene's germline CDR1 is KGHSH and CDR2 LQKENI. The CDR3 totals 15 residues. CDR3 region: CASSPRPGGLDGYTF. The CDR3 DNA sequence: TGTGCCAGCTCACCCCGGCCCGGGGGTTTGGATGGCTACACCTTC.

The chain employs TRBV24-1 and TRBJ2-3; no definite D call. In germline, CDR1 is KGHDR, CDR2 SFDVKD. With 5 bases removed from V and 4 bases from J, the gap between germline ends came to 3 bases. The CDR3 loop spans 11 amino acids. The chain's CDR3 is CATSVADTQYF. The DNA for the CDR3 is TGTGCCACCAGTGTGGCAGATACGCAGTATTTT.

The chain employs TRBV5-1 and TRBJ2-3; D unresolved. Germline-derived CDR1 and CDR2 are SGHRS and YFSETQ. Trimming pared 0 bases from V and 0 bases from J, leaving 8 bases between. CDR3 length: 15 residues. The CDR3 loop is CASSLDGTSTDTQYF. The CDR3, as DNA: TGCGCCAGCAGCTTGGACGGAACTAGCACAGATACGCAGTATTTT.

The V and J genes are TRBV5-4 and TRBJ1-1, with a weak D call TRBD1 (5 bases). Trimming removed 4 bases from V and 2 bases from J, with 15 bases in between. Per germline, CDR1 SGHNT and CDR2 YYREEE (reference sequence). The CDR3 is 15 amino acids. The CDR3 DNA reads as TGTGCCAGCAGCCGTACTCTGACAGATAACACTGAAGCTTTCTTT. Translating it yields CASSRTLTDNTEAFF.

This chain uses TRBV7-2 with TRBJ2-7, with D possibly TRBD1 on 6 matching bases. This CDR3 has 14 amino acids. Germline CDR1 is SGHTA and CDR2 is FQGNSA. Trimming removed 1 base at V and 3 bases at J, with 10 bases between. The CDR3 DNA reads TGTGCCAGCAGCTTAGGCCCAGGGGACTACGAGCAGTACGTC. It is translated as CASSLGPGDYEQYV.

The chain has TRBV4-1 and TRBJ1-5; no definite D call. CDR1 and CDR2 from the germline V gene are MGHRA and YSYEKL. V shed 1 base and J shed 2 bases, with 18 bases lying between them. The CDR3 contains 18 residues. The CDR3 nucleotides are TGCGCCAGCAGCCAAGCCACTGCGGGGATTTGGGGCAATCAGCCCCAGCATTTT. Its translation is CASSQATAGIWGNQPQHF.

The chain employs TRBV3-1 (or the pseudogene TRBV3-2) and TRBJ2-1; D is unclear. Germline assignment: CDR1 LGHDT and CDR2 YNNKEL (reference sequence). The germline V and J ends were trimmed by 3 bases and 7 bases, with 7 bases remaining between them. The CDR3 runs to 12 residues. The CDR3 DNA reads as TGTGCCAGCAGCCAGACCTCGAATGAGCAGTTCTTC. Protein product: CASSQTSNEQFF.

The chain couples TRBV19 to TRBJ1-2; D remains ambiguous. There are 13 residues in the CDR3. The V end lost 5 bases, the J end lost 0 bases, and 7 bases lay between the germline ends. Germline V gene data show CDR1 as LNHDA and CDR2 as SQIVND (reference sequence). CDR3 DNA sequence: TGTGCCAGTAGTGACACCCCTAACTATGGCTACACCTTC. Encoded protein: CASSDTPNYGYTF.

The chain joins TRBV7-8 to TRBJ2-1; weak D call: TRBD2 (5 bases). The germline V gene has CDR1 SGHVS and CDR2 FQNEAQ. This CDR3 contains 17 residues. Trimming took off 4 bases at V and 0 bases at J, with 16 bases between the two ends. In DNA form, the CDR3 reads TGTGCCAGCAGCTCCCGAGGGAAGGTCGGCTCCTACAATGAGCAGTTCTTC. It codes for CASSSRGKVGSYNEQFF.

The rearrangement joins TRBV24-1 to TRBJ2-7; D possibly corresponds to TRBD1 (5 bases). The V end lost 0 bases, the J end lost 5 bases, and 16 bases lay between the germline ends. This CDR3 contains 16 residues. Germline V gene data show CDR1 as KGHDR and CDR2 as SFDVKD. The CDR3 loop reads CATSDLGAGPFHEQYV. The CDR3 DNA reads TGTGCCACCAGTGATTTGGGGGCAGGGCCGTTTCACGAGCAGTACGTC.

The rearrangement joins TRBV2 to TRBJ1-6, with a weak D call TRBD1 (5 bases). This CDR3 has 14 amino acids. V was cut by 0 bases and J by 10 bases, with 10 bases left in between. Germline V gene sequence: CDR1 SNHLY, CDR2 FYNNEI. The CDR3 DNA reads as TGTGCCAGCAGTGAAGCGGGACCGATGTCACCCCTCCACTTT. It encodes CASSEAGPMSPLHF.

The V and J genes are TRBV7-2 and TRBJ1-6; 7 nucleotides line up with TRBD1. Germline CDR1 SGHTA, CDR2 FQGNSA. After removal of 4 bases from V and 4 bases from J, the junction contained 7 bases not matched to a gene. CDR3 size: 16 residues. CDR3 in DNA: TGTGCCAGCAGCTCCGCAGGGGGAGGGTATAATTCACCCCTCCACTTT. It codes for CASSSAGGGYNSPLHF.

V gene TRBV9 combines with J gene TRBJ2-5; unclear D gene. Looked up from germline, CDR1 is SGDLS and CDR2 is YYNGEE. V was clipped by 4 bases and J by 9 bases, with 13 bases between them. The CDR3 sequence is 12 residues long. CDR3 sequence: CASSPAVRSQYF. CDR3 DNA sequence: TGTGCCAGCAGCCCCGCTGTAAGGTCCCAGTACTTC.

The chain couples TRBV5-1 to TRBJ1-4, with D unclear. The V gene lost 2 bases and the J gene lost 5 bases, with 4 bases spanning the gap. Looked up from germline, CDR1 is SGHRS and CDR2 is YFSETQ. This CDR3 contains 12 residues. CDR3 nucleotides: TGCGCCAGCAGCTTCACGAATGAAAAACTGTTTTTT. It encodes CASSFTNEKLFF.

The chain combines TRBV18 with TRBJ1-1, with a weak D call TRBD1 (5 bases). This CDR3 comprises 16 residues. V was shortened by 1 base and J by 1 base, with 13 bases between the two germline ends. The germline V gene encodes CDR1 KGHSH and CDR2 LQKENI. The CDR3 DNA sequence: TGTGCCAGCTCACCACTATCACTCGGGACGAACACTGAAGCTTTCTTT. Translated: CASSPLSLGTNTEAFF.

The J gene is TRBJ2-2, the V gene TRBV5-6; D gene uncertain. The germline CDR1 and CDR2 sequences are SGHDT and YYEEEE. The CDR3 totals 14 residues. V lost 4 bases to trimming and J lost 0 bases, with 7 bases between them. Here the CDR3 reads CASSPRTNTGELFF. DNA of the CDR3: TGTGCCAGCAGCCCCCGTACGAACACCGGGGAGCTGTTTTTT.

The CDR3 bases are TGTGCCAGCAGTTATAATGGTCGGACGAATGAAAAACTGTTTTTT. It encodes CASSYNGRTNEKLFF. This chain joins TRBV6-2 or TRBV6-3 and TRBJ1-4; D call uncertain. This CDR3 has 15 amino acids. Trimming left V 3 bases short and J 5 bases short, with 13 bases between. CDR1 and CDR2 from the germline V gene are MNHEY and SVGEGT.

This clone was observed once. V and J are TRBV5-6 and TRBJ1-2; a weak D match, TRBD1 (5 bases). Trimming removed 4 bases at V and 1 base at J, with 11 bases between. The CDR3 length is 14 residues. The V gene's germline CDR1 is SGHDT and CDR2 YYEEEE. The CDR3 protein is CASSGGRNNYGYTF. CDR3 nucleotides: TGTGCCAGCAGCGGGGGACGGAATAACTATGGCTACACCTTC.

This sequence joins TRBV5-6 and TRBJ2-7; D may match TRBD1 or TRBD2 (5 bases each). The V and J ends lost 4 bases and 2 bases respectively, with 16 bases between them. The CDR3 consists of 15 residues. Germline V lookup: CDR1 SGHDT, CDR2 YYEEEE. CDR3 protein: CASSRTGTDAYEQYV. CDR3 in DNA: TGTGCCAGCAGCCGAACCGGGACGGACGCCTACGAGCAGTACGTC.